Following are 9 T cell receptor beta chains from one sample sequenced in a study of early T cells in non-severe SARS-CoV-2 infection. TCRdb fed the 5' RACE reads into MiXCR, producing one record per CDR3 protein. The repertoire includes around 56,000 distinct CDR3 sequences, about 13% of them detected once, and about 10% sits in the top ten. The sequencing used whole blood, collected at baseline. The receptor set was obtained from an adult who was a healthcare worker with PCR-confirmed SARS-CoV-2 infection or an uninfected control (not recorded which).

This clonotype was seen many times. The chain couples TRBV7-9 to TRBJ2-3; D remains ambiguous. The germline gives CDR1 SEHNR, CDR2 FQNEAQ (reference sequence). V lost 3 bases, J lost 0 bases, and 10 bases lay in between. This CDR3 contains 15 residues. CDR3 nucleotides: TGTGCCAGCAGCTTCCCTTGGGCTAGCACAGATACGCAGTATTTT. Translated: CASSFPWASTDTQYF. The complete variable domain, with remaining parts taken from reference TRBV7-9 and TRBJ2-3, reads DTGVSQNPRHKITKRGQNVTFRCDPISEHNRLYWYRQTLGQGPEFLTYFQNEAQLEKSRLLSDRFSAERPKGSFSTLEIQRTEQGDSAMYLCASSFPWASTDTQYFGPGTRLTVL.

Many counts were recorded for this clonotype. The chain combines TRBV4-2 with TRBJ1-2, with D possibly matching TRBD1 (5 bases). CDR1 LGHNA and CDR2 YNFKEQ come from the germline V gene. V was shortened by 0 bases and J by 4 bases, with 9 bases between the two germline ends. The CDR3 has 14 amino acids. The CDR3 DNA reads as TGTGCCAGCAGCCAAGATCAAACAGGCTATGGCTACACCTTC. It encodes CASSQDQTGYGYTF.

This clonotype was seen a handful of times. J is TRBJ2-4 and V is TRBV3-1; the D gene could be TRBD1 or TRBD2 (5 bases each). From germline, CDR1 is LGHDT and CDR2 YNNKEL (reference sequence). This CDR3 spans 13 amino acids. The germline V and J ends were trimmed by 4 bases and 7 bases, with 11 bases remaining between them. The CDR3 here is CASSRDGANIQYF. The CDR3 region has the DNA TGTGCCAGCAGCCGGGACGGGGCGAACATTCAGTACTTC.

This clonotype was detected a few times. This sequence joins TRBV20-1 and TRBJ1-1; the D is unclear. Trimming took off 1 base at V and 4 bases at J, with 7 bases between the two ends. The CDR3 sequence is 12 residues long. The germline V gene has CDR1 DFQATT and CDR2 SNEGSKA (reference sequence). The CDR3 nucleotides read TGCAGTGCTAGAGCGGGAGCCACTGAAGCTTTCTTT. Residues: CSARAGATEAFF.

This clonotype has more than one count but fewer than ten. The rearrangement joins TRBV4-1 to TRBJ2-7; perhaps D is TRBD1 or TRBD2 (5 bases each). The CDR3 consists of 18 residues. CDR1 is MGHRA, CDR2 YSYEKL, per germline. The V end lost 0 bases, the J end lost 0 bases, and 18 bases lay between the germline ends. CDR3 sequence reads: CASSQDRESGTYSYEQYF. DNA for the CDR3: TGCGCCAGCAGCCAAGATAGGGAGTCGGGGACGTACTCCTACGAGCAGTACTTC.

This clonotype was seen ten or more times. In DNA form, the CDR3 reads TGTGCCAGCGCGGGACAGGGGACCCACGAGCAGTACTTC. It translates to CASAGQGTHEQYF. The chain has TRBV25-1 and TRBJ2-7, with 10 positions matching TRBD1. From germline, CDR1 is MGHDK and CDR2 SYGVNS. Trimming cost V 8 bases and J 5 bases; bases outside gene matches: 6. CDR3 length: 13 residues.

The CDR3 nucleotides read TGTGCCAGCAGTGAATACCAGGGGGCTACAGATACGCAGTATTTT. It specifies CASSEYQGATDTQYF. The V and J genes are TRBV25-1 and TRBJ2-3; 8 bases map to TRBD1. The CDR3 contains 15 residues. Germline V lookup: CDR1 MGHDK, CDR2 SYGVNS. The V gene end was trimmed by 0 bases and the J gene end by 3 bases; junction bases not matched to a gene: 2. Combining the CDR3 with reference TRBV25-1 and TRBJ2-3 gives the whole variable domain EADIYQTPRYLVIGTGKKITLECSQTMGHDKMYWYQQDPGMELHLIHYSYGVNSTEKGDLSSESTVSRIRTEHFPLTLESARPSHTSQYLCASSEYQGATDTQYFGPGTRLTVL.

This clonotype has at least ten counts. This chain links TRBV7-9 with TRBJ2-7, with 7 bases identical to TRBD1. Germline trimming cut 4 bases from V and 3 bases from J; bases unmatched to any gene: 3. Germline lookup yields CDR1 SEHNR and CDR2 FQNEAQ (reference sequence). This CDR3 has 13 residues. CDR3 in amino acids: CASSSGTVYEQYF. The CDR3 DNA is TGTGCCAGCAGCTCTGGGACAGTCTACGAGCAGTACTTC.

This chain links TRBV7-9 with TRBJ2-3; possibly TRBD2 for D (6 bases). The CDR3 covers 13 residues. CDR1 SEHNR and CDR2 FQNEAQ come from the germline V gene (reference sequence). Between the trimmed V and J ends, which lost 3 bases and 6 bases, there was a span of 10 bases. The CDR3 reads CASSFAGLDTQYF. The CDR3 DNA sequence: TGTGCCAGCAGCTTCGCGGGACTGGATACGCAGTATTTT.